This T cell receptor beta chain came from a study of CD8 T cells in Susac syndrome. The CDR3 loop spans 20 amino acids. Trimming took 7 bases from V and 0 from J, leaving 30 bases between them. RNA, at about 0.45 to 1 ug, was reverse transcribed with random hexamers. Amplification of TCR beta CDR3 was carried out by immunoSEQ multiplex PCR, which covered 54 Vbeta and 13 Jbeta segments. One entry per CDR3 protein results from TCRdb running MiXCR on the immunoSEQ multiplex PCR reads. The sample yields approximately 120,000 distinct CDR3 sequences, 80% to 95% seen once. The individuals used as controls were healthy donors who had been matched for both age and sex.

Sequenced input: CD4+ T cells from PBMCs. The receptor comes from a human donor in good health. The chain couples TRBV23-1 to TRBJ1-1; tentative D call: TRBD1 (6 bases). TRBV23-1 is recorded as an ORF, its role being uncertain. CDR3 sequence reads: CASTHPASWGQLGLNTEAFF. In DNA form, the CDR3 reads TGCGCCAGCACCCACCCCGCATCCTGGGGGCAGCTAGGTTTGAACACTGAAGCTTTCTTT.